The sequence of this T cell receptor beta chain was determined in a study of T and B cells in COVID-19 patients. Turning to the study itself: Peripheral blood came from COVID-19 patients with active infection or after recovery.

As concerns this clonotype: Its antigen is unidentified.

From blood, about 250-500 ng of genomic DNA served as TRB template. TRB rearrangements were amplified by multiplex PCR with BIOMED2 TRB-A/B primers. One entry per CDR3 protein, called by TCRdb with MiXCR from the multiplex PCR reads. This sample has 24,000 or so distinct CDR3 sequences; 30% to 35% occur once, and the top ten carry around 1.8%. Looked up from germline, CDR1 is SGHNT and CDR2 is YYREEE (reference sequence). The CDR3 sequence is 15 residues long. V was pared by 1 base and J by 4 bases, with 7 bases of the junction left unmatched. Whole-study findings and limits: Symptomatic-phase blood samples from mildly ill patients and early samples from severe cases were scarce. Active COVID-19 showed highly clonal TRB repertoires; recovery showed diversity and richness above healthy donors. Patients with COVID-19 reportedly showed strongly skewed T cell receptor beta variable and joining gene usage.

The receptor's source is a human donor who had recovered from COVID-19. This chain links TRBV5-4 with TRBJ1-1, with 7 bases matching TRBD1. Sequencing was performed on blood. The CDR3 protein is CASSLTGAGGTEAFF. The CDR3 DNA sequence: TGTGCCAGCAGCTTGACTGGGGCAGGGGGCACTGAAGCTTTCTTT.